This T cell receptor beta chain was documented in a study of response to subunit inactivated influenza vaccine. TCRdb passed the RT-PCR reads through MiXCR, listing each CDR3 protein once. The data contain some 520,000 distinct CDR3 sequences, approximately 17% of them singletons. Study-level points and caveats: Authors suggested seasonal influenza vaccinations each recruit few new T cells.

The CDR3 runs to 14 residues. J gave up 4 bases and V 6 bases, and 9 bases lay outside the gene matches. CDR1 and CDR2 (germline): WSHSY, SAAADI. About this clonotype itself: Its antigen is not identified.

The sample consisted of CD4+ T cells sorted from PBMCs, taken around 25 months after vaccination. This sequence originates from a man between 50 and 75 years old who received an inactivated influenza vaccine. This rearrangement joins TRBV10-2 to TRBJ2-7; 7 bases agree with TRBD1. The CDR3 coding sequence is TGCGCCAGCAGCCGAGGGGGCGCGGGTTACGAGCAGTACTTC. Its translation: CASSRGGAGYEQYF.